Below, one T cell receptor beta chain is given with its context. The data were produced by immunoSEQ multiplex PCR, yet TCRdb's version contains in-frame clones alone and is incomplete. The data show under 40,000 clones, 75% to 85% seen once. From germline, CDR1 is SGHAT and CDR2 FQNNGV. The V end lost 0 bases, the J end lost 4 bases, and 10 bases lay between the germline ends. The CDR3 contains 15 residues. The sample originates from a study of blood T cell repertoires in COVID-19. Overall study: PBMCs, B-cell-depleted T cells, or T cells were the source of the cDNA or gDNA that made up the material.

The source is a woman between 65 and 79 years old with acute or convalescent COVID-19. The sequencing sample was made of peripheral blood. J is TRBJ2-1 and V is TRBV11-2; D may be TRBD1 (5 bases). CDR3 sequence (DNA): TGTGCCAGCAGCTTAGATGGCCCAGGGTACAATGAGCAGTTCTTC. Encoded protein: CASSLDGPGYNEQFF.